The 12 T cell receptor beta chains in this list originate from one sample, sequenced in a study of human T cells and chemical hapten exposure. Time point reported: patch test 1, 2 weeks after DPC sensitization. The treatment was: therapeutic diphenylcyclopropenone sensitization with weekly scalp DPC. TCRdb used MiXCR to reprocess the RACE reads, holding one entry per CDR3 protein. This table has around 150,000 distinct CDR3 sequences, about 15% appearing once. The sequenced sample was whole blood, obtained in connection with sensitization to the hapten diphenylcyclopropenone (DPC). The source of these receptors is a woman under 40 with alopecia areata. Some clones in this sample may be carry-over from other donors' samples.

This clonotype has only a few counts. V usage is TRBV4-3 and J usage is TRBJ1-2; TRBD1 might be the D (5 bases). CDR1 is LGHNA, CDR2 YSLEER, per germline. The CDR3 spans 15 residues. With 4 bases removed from V and 1 base from J, the gap between germline ends came to 13 bases. In DNA, the CDR3 is TGCGCCAGCAGCCGGGACCGGGACCGTAACTATGGCTACACCTTC. It yields the protein CASSRDRDRNYGYTF.

This sequence joins TRBV6-2 or TRBV6-3 and TRBJ2-1, with 8 bases identical to TRBD2. The J segment lost 13 bases and the V segment lost 2 bases, leaving 7 bases of the junction unmatched. This CDR3 has 13 amino acids. Germline values: CDR1 MNHEY, CDR2 SVGEGT. The chain's CDR3 is CASSYEPAGAQFF. The CDR3 region has the DNA TGTGCCAGCAGTTACGAGCCAGCGGGGGCTCAGTTCTTC.

This clonotype was detected a few times. The chain employs TRBV29-1 and TRBJ1-1; possible D gene TRBD1, 5 bases. The V and J ends lost 6 bases and 7 bases respectively, with 18 bases between them. This CDR3 region has 13 residues. In germline, CDR1 is SQVTM, CDR2 ANQGSEA. As DNA, the CDR3 is TGCAGCGTGGAGACAGCGAAAACAGATGAAGCTTTCTTT. This codes for CSVETAKTDEAFF.

This clonotype appeared a few times. The chain joins TRBV3-1 to TRBJ1-6, with 10 nucleotides matching TRBD1. This CDR3 has 16 residues. Trimming cost V 4 bases and J 10 bases; bases outside gene matches: 10. CDR1 is LGHDT, CDR2 YNNKEL, per germline (reference sequence). The CDR3, as DNA: TGTGCCAGCAGCCCTTCCGGGACAGGGGCCCGGTCACCCCTCCACTTT. It specifies CASSPSGTGARSPLHF.

This clonotype was observed at least ten times. The chain uses TRBV12-3 or TRBV12-4 and TRBJ2-4; D is perhaps TRBD1 or TRBD2 (5 bases each). This CDR3 contains 15 residues. Trimming took 1 base from V and 9 from J, leaving 16 bases between them. CDR3 nucleotide sequence: TGTGCCAGCAGTTTAGTTCCGGGGTATGGGGCCATTCAGTACTTC. It encodes CASSLVPGYGAIQYF.

This clonotype turned up a few times. This sequence joins TRBV20-1 and TRBJ1-3; D not resolved. The V end was cut by 3 bases, the J end by 0 bases, with 9 bases between. This CDR3 is 14 amino acids long. The germline gives CDR1 DFQATT, CDR2 SNEGSKA (reference sequence). The chain's CDR3 is CSASGTSSGNTIYF. In nucleotides, the CDR3 is TGCAGTGCTAGTGGCACGTCCTCTGGAAACACCATATATTTT.

The J gene is TRBJ2-4, the V gene TRBV12-3 or TRBV12-4; D unclear. With 6 bases removed from V and 0 bases from J, the gap between germline ends came to 9 bases. The CDR3 extends over 14 amino acids. The CDR3 spells CASSHVIAKNIQYF. DNA of the CDR3: TGTGCCAGCAGCCACGTGATAGCCAAAAACATTCAGTACTTC.

The sample holds a few counts of this clonotype. V gene TRBV5-1 combines with J gene TRBJ1-2; D perhaps matches TRBD1 (5 bases). The CDR3 totals 13 residues. V was clipped by 1 base and J by 10 bases, with 14 bases between them. The germline V gene encodes CDR1 SGHRS and CDR2 YFSETQ. Here the CDR3 reads CASSLLTAEDYTF. DNA of the CDR3: TGCGCCAGCAGCTTGTTGACAGCCGAGGACTACACCTTC.

This chain uses TRBV10-3 with TRBJ2-1; TRBD2 aligns across 9 bases. This CDR3 is 14 amino acids long. Germline V gene sequence: CDR1 ENHRY, CDR2 SYGVKD. V trimming: 5 bases; J trimming: 7 bases; junction bases outside the gene matches: 6. The CDR3 loop reads CAISLAGYGNEQFF. CDR3 sequence (DNA): TGTGCCATCAGTCTAGCGGGGTATGGAAATGAGCAGTTCTTC.

At least ten counts were recorded for this clonotype. V gene TRBV2 combines with J gene TRBJ2-5; D is possibly TRBD1 or TRBD2 (5 bases each). The CDR3 contains 13 residues. Per the germline V gene, CDR1 is SNHLY and CDR2 is FYNNEI. The V end was cut by 3 bases, the J end by 1 base, with 6 bases between. For the CDR3, the DNA is TGTGCCAGCAGTGAGGGACCCCAAGAGACCCAGTACTTC. Its translation: CASSEGPQETQYF.

This clonotype was observed a handful of times. The rearrangement joins TRBV9 to TRBJ2-1; the D is unclear. Trimming left V 3 bases short and J 8 bases short, with 12 bases between. Germline values: CDR1 SGDLS, CDR2 YYNGEE. This CDR3 is 13 amino acids long. CDR3 protein: CASSGYSMDEQFF. In nucleotides, the CDR3 is TGTGCCAGCAGCGGATACTCCATGGATGAGCAGTTCTTC.

This clonotype showed up just a few times. V is TRBV23-1 and J is TRBJ2-2; possibly TRBD1 or TRBD2 for D (6 bases each). TRBV23-1 is annotated as an ORF whose role is uncertain. Trimming took off 3 bases at V and 5 bases at J, with 13 bases between the two ends. This CDR3 is built from 15 residues. CDR3 loop: CASSQGGVRTGELFF. The CDR3 nucleotides read TGCGCCAGCAGTCAGGGGGGCGTAAGGACCGGGGAGCTGTTTTTT.